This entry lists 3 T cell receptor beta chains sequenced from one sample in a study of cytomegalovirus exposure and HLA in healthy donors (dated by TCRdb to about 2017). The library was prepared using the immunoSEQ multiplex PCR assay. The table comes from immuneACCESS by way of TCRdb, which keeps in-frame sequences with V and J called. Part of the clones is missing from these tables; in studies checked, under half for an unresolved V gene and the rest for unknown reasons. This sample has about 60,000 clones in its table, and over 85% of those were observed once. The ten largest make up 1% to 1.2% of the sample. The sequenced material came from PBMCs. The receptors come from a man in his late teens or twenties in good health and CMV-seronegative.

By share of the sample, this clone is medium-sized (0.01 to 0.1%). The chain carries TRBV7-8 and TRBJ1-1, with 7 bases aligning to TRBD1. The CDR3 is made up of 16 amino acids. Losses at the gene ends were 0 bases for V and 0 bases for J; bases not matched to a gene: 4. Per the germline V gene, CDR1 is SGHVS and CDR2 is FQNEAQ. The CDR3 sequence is CASSLAQGGLNTEAFF. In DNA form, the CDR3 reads TGTGCCAGCAGCTTAGCCCAGGGGGGATTGAACACTGAAGCTTTCTTT.

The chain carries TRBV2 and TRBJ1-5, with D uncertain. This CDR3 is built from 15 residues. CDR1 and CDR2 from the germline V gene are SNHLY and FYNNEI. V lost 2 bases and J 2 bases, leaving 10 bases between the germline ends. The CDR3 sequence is CASSEQAQGNQPQHF. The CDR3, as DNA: TGTGCCAGCAGTGAACAGGCTCAGGGCAATCAGCCCCAGCATTTT.

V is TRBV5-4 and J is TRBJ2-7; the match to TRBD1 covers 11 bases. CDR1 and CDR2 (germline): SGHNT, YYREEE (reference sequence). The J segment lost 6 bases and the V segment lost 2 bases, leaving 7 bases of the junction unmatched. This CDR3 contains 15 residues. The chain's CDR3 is CASSFPRTGGSEQYF. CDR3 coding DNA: TGTGCCAGCAGCTTCCCCAGGACAGGGGGCTCCGAGCAGTACTTC. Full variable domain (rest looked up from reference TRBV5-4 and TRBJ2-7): ETGVTQSPTHLIKTRGQQVTLRCSSQSGHNTVSWYQQALGQGPQFIFQYYREEENGRGNFPPRFSGLQFPNYSSELNVNALELDDSALYLCASSFPRTGGSEQYFGPGTRLTVT.